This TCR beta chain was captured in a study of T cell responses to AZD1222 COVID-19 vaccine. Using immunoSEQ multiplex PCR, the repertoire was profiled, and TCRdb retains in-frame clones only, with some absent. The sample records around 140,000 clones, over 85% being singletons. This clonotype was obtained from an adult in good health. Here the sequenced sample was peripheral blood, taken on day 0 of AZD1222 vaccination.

CDR3 sequence (DNA): TGTGCCAGTAGTATTTCATCTATGGAAACTGAAGCTTTCTTT. It translates to CASSISSMETEAFF. This chain links TRBV19 with TRBJ1-1; the D is unclear. Trimming shortened V by 3 bases and J by 5 bases, and 13 bases separated the two germline ends. Per the germline V gene, CDR1 is LNHDA and CDR2 is SQIVND (reference sequence). This CDR3 has 14 residues.